These 28 T cell receptor beta chains originate from one sample sequenced in a study of OX40 agonist ivuxolimab in advanced cancers. Method: immunoSEQ multiplex PCR; TCRdb's copy keeps in-frame clones and lacks some. The sample contains around 60,000 clones, roughly 77% of which appear only once. The material was CD4+ or CD8+ T cells sorted from blood, obtained in a trial of the OX40 agonist ivuxolimab. The receptors originated from an adult with an advanced solid tumor such as melanoma, head and neck, liver or kidney cancer.

This clone was found once. The CDR3 here is CASSMFGQGSSNQPQHF. The CDR3 DNA is TGTGCCAGTAGTATGTTTGGGCAAGGGTCAAGCAATCAGCCCCAGCATTTT. V gene TRBV19 combines with J gene TRBJ1-5; D call uncertain. The V and J ends lost 3 bases and 1 base respectively, with 16 bases between them. The germline V gene has CDR1 LNHDA and CDR2 SQIVND (reference sequence). The CDR3 totals 17 residues.

CDR3 sequence: CASTEGQVGKDTQYF. The CDR3 DNA follows: TGTGCCAGTACCGAGGGACAGGTTGGAAAAGATACGCAGTATTTT. The rearrangement uses TRBV19 and TRBJ2-3; TRBD1 matches 8 bases. The germline V gene encodes CDR1 LNHDA and CDR2 SQIVND (reference sequence). CDR3 length: 15 residues. Trimming at V came to 7 bases and at J to 5 bases, leaving 11 bases not matched to a gene.

The V gene is TRBV9, the J gene TRBJ1-2, with unresolved D. Germline CDR1 and CDR2: SGDLS and YYNGEE. V was cut by 4 bases and J by 0 bases, with 16 bases left in between. The CDR3 is made up of 16 amino acids. The CDR3 here is CASSPKAGQANYGYTF. CDR3 coding DNA: TGTGCCAGCAGCCCAAAAGCCGGCCAGGCTAACTATGGCTACACCTTC.

This clone is medium-sized. This chain connects TRBV2 to TRBJ2-4; D is unresolved. Looked up from germline, CDR1 is SNHLY and CDR2 is FYNNEI. CDR3 length: 14 amino acids. V was trimmed by 6 bases and J by 0 bases, leaving 9 bases between them. CDR3 loop: CASSKNLAKNIQYF. The DNA of the CDR3 is TGTGCCAGCAGCAAGAACTTAGCCAAAAACATTCAGTACTTC.

V is TRBV7-9 and J is TRBJ2-7, with D possibly being TRBD1 (6 bases). From germline, CDR1 is SEHNR and CDR2 FQNEAQ (reference sequence). Trimming pared 1 base from V and 6 bases from J, leaving 13 bases between. The length of the CDR3 is 14 residues. The CDR3 sequence: CASSLGGQGGEQYF. CDR3 nucleotide sequence: TGTGCCAGCAGCTTAGGGGGACAAGGGGGCGAGCAGTACTTC.

The J gene is TRBJ2-2, the V gene TRBV19, with 11 nucleotides matching TRBD2. V dropped 6 bases and J dropped 0; count of bases not matched to a gene: 3. Germline V CDR1 and CDR2: LNHDA, SQIVND (reference sequence). This CDR3 comprises 16 residues. The CDR3 spells CASRLAGGTNTGELFF. CDR3 in DNA: TGTGCCAGTAGGTTAGCGGGAGGGACGAACACCGGGGAGCTGTTTTTT.

This clone showed up just a few times. The chain uses TRBV10-3 and TRBJ1-2; TRBD1 agrees at 7 bases. V lost 2 bases, J lost 8 bases, and 5 bases stayed unmatched. Per the germline V gene, CDR1 is ENHRY and CDR2 is SYGVKD. The CDR3 consists of 13 residues. This chain's CDR3 is CAISERQGLGYTF. Written as DNA, the CDR3 is TGTGCCATCAGTGAGAGACAGGGCTTAGGCTACACCTTC.

The chain links TRBV5-5 to TRBJ2-7; possibly TRBD1 for D (6 bases). CDR3 length equals 15 residues. The V and J ends lost 0 bases and 3 bases respectively, with 13 bases between them. Germline V gene data show CDR1 as SGHKS and CDR2 as YYEKEE (reference sequence). This CDR3 is CASSLGQGTFYEQYF. The CDR3, as DNA: TGTGCCAGCAGCTTGGGGCAGGGGACCTTCTACGAGCAGTACTTC.

The genes are TRBV5-6 and TRBJ2-3; no clear D gene. Between the trimmed V and J ends, which lost 1 base and 0 bases, there was a span of 3 bases. CDR3 length equals 13 residues. From germline, CDR1 is SGHDT and CDR2 YYEEEE. Written as DNA, the CDR3 is TGTGCCAGCAGCTTGCCGAGCACAGATACGCAGTATTTT. Translation: CASSLPSTDTQYF.

The chain recombines TRBV6-1 with TRBJ1-1, with 8 bases lining up with TRBD1. The germline gives CDR1 MNHNS, CDR2 SASEGT. The junction had 12 bases not matched to a gene; V was cut back by 2 bases and J by 1 base. The CDR3 consists of 18 residues. CDR3 coding DNA: TGTGCCAGCAGTGAATCCATAGGGGACAGGAGTTCGAACACTGAAGCTTTCTTT. Its translation: CASSESIGDRSSNTEAFF.

The chain is built from TRBV7-6 and TRBJ1-5, with D possibly matching TRBD1 (6 bases). Trimming took off 2 bases at V and 7 bases at J, with 9 bases between the two ends. CDR1 is SGHVS, CDR2 FNYEAQ, per germline. The CDR3 runs 13 residues. The chain's CDR3 is CASSLNQGQPQHF. The CDR3 DNA follows: TGTGCCAGCAGCTTAAACCAGGGGCAGCCCCAGCATTTT.

This clone was observed a handful of times. The rearrangement links TRBV5-1 to TRBJ1-3; 7 bases agree with TRBD1. Germline V gene lookup returns CDR1 SGHRS and CDR2 YFSETQ. Trimming at V came to 2 bases and at J to 0 bases, leaving 8 bases not matched to a gene. CDR3 length equals 17 residues. The DNA for the CDR3 is TGCGCCAGCAGCTTCGACGGACAGGCAGGCTCTGGAAACACCATATATTTT. It yields the protein CASSFDGQAGSGNTIYF.

The chain joins TRBV7-6 to TRBJ2-3; 9 bases are shared with TRBD1. In germline, CDR1 is SGHVS, CDR2 FNYEAQ. This CDR3 comprises 16 residues. The ends lost 5 bases at V and 4 bases at J; junction bases unmatched: 10. The CDR3 protein is CASSTAGQGHADTQYF. CDR3 bases: TGTGCCAGCAGCACCGCCGGACAGGGGCATGCAGATACGCAGTATTTT.

Only one count was recorded for this clone. V is TRBV11-3 and J is TRBJ2-5; tentatively, D is TRBD2 (6 bases). V lost 0 bases and J lost 5, with 19 bases in between. The V gene's germline CDR1 is SGHNT and CDR2 YENEEA. The CDR3 spans 17 residues. CDR3 loop: CASSLDAVGTAGETQYF. CDR3 nucleotide sequence: TGTGCCAGCAGCTTAGATGCGGTCGGGACCGCGGGGGAGACCCAGTACTTC.

V and J are TRBV27 and TRBJ2-5; D uncertain. Trimming took 0 bases from V and 5 from J, leaving 4 bases between them. Germline V gene data show CDR1 as MNHEY and CDR2 as SMNVEV (reference sequence). This CDR3 has 12 residues. CDR3: CASSLSGETQYF. The CDR3 DNA follows: TGTGCCAGCAGTTTATCCGGGGAGACCCAGTACTTC.

The chain has TRBV10-3 and TRBJ2-3, with D perhaps matching TRBD2 (7 bases). V was shortened by 7 bases and J by 8 bases, with 13 bases between the two germline ends. Per the germline V gene, CDR1 is ENHRY and CDR2 is SYGVKD. The CDR3 is made up of 12 amino acids. The CDR3 DNA follows: TGTGCCATCACCTCAGGGGAGGGTACGCAGTATTTT. It translates to CAITSGEGTQYF.

This clone has just a few counts. The chain combines TRBV10-3 with TRBJ1-1; a possible D gene is TRBD1 (5 bases). This CDR3 spans 13 amino acids. CDR1 and CDR2 (germline): ENHRY, SYGVKD. Trimming cost V 4 bases and J 3 bases, with 9 bases left between them. The CDR3 DNA reads TGTGCCATCAGTGGTGTAGGGGACACTGAAGCTTTCTTT. Protein sequence: CAISGVGDTEAFF.

V gene TRBV11-2 combines with J gene TRBJ2-5; a possible D gene is TRBD2 (5 bases). The J call may be mistaken, given a closer DNA end match to TRBJ2-7. From germline, CDR1 is SGHAT and CDR2 FQNNGV. The length of the CDR3 is 13 residues. CDR3 region: CASSGGDPYEQYF. CDR3 coding DNA: TGTGCCAGCAGCGGAGGAGATCCCTACGAGCAGTACTTC.

V usage is TRBV30 and J usage is TRBJ1-3; D unresolved. Trimming left V 5 bases short and J 8 bases short, with 16 bases between. CDR3 length: 13 residues. Per the germline V gene, CDR1 is GTSNPN and CDR2 is SVGIG (reference sequence). This CDR3 reads CAWPIGPADTIYF. CDR3 coding DNA: TGTGCCTGGCCAATAGGGCCGGCGGACACCATATATTTT.

The chain carries TRBV6-6 and TRBJ2-2; a possible D gene is TRBD2 (6 bases). V gave up 7 bases and J gave up 6 bases, with 21 bases separating them. The germline V gene encodes CDR1 MNHNY and CDR2 SVGAGI (reference sequence). The CDR3 contains 16 residues. CDR3 sequence: CASTIRTGGVSGELFF. The CDR3 DNA reads as TGTGCCAGCACCATCCGGACTGGCGGGGTTTCCGGGGAGCTGTTTTTT.

With respect to this clone: The junction shows a germline mismatch at one end, possibly a read error. The chain combines TRBV29-1 with TRBJ1-1; D may be TRBD1 (5 bases). Germline CDR1 reads SQVTM; CDR2 reads ANQGSEA. CDR3 length: 15 amino acids. CDR3 sequence: CSGEGEGGLDTEAFF. The DNA of the CDR3 is TGCAGCGGTGAAGGGGAGGGCGGTCTGGACACTGAAGCTTTCTTT.

This clone was seen a handful of times. The CDR3 protein is CASSVGQQDMNTEAFF. CDR3 sequence (DNA): TGTGCCAGCAGCGTAGGACAGCAAGACATGAACACTGAAGCTTTCTTT. The rearrangement uses TRBV9 and TRBJ1-1, with D maybe TRBD1 (5 bases). The CDR3 loop spans 16 amino acids. Deletions cut 0 bases from V and 0 bases from J, with 12 bases between. In germline, CDR1 is SGDLS, CDR2 YYNGEE.

The chain has TRBV9 and TRBJ1-2; D remains ambiguous. Germline lookup yields CDR1 SGDLS and CDR2 YYNGEE. Trimming took 0 bases from V and 5 from J, leaving 5 bases between them. The CDR3 sequence is 12 residues long. The CDR3 bases are TGTGCCAGCAGCGTAGGCCAGTATGGCTACACCTTC. Translated: CASSVGQYGYTF. Full variable domain (missing parts from reference TRBV9 and TRBJ1-2): DSGVTQTPKHLITATGQRVTLRCSPRSGDLSVYWYQQSLDQGLQFLIQYYNGEERAKGNILERFSAQQFPDLHSELNLSSLELGDSALYFCASSVGQYGYTFGSGTRLTVV.

This chain joins TRBV19 and TRBJ2-2; 10 nucleotides agree with TRBD1. With 3 bases clipped from V and 5 bases from J, the junction kept 6 bases outside the gene matches. The germline gives CDR1 LNHDA, CDR2 SQIVND (reference sequence). This CDR3 has 16 amino acids. DNA of the CDR3: TGTGCCAGTAGTATGTCAGGACAGGGGGATACCGGGGAGCTGTTTTTT. Protein: CASSMSGQGDTGELFF.

The CDR3 reads CASSRTSGYNEQFF. CDR3 DNA: TGTGCCAGCAGCCGGACTAGCGGTTACAATGAGCAGTTCTTC. J is TRBJ2-1 and V is TRBV7-3; TRBD2 agrees at 10 bases. V lost 5 bases and J lost 4; bases outside the gene matches: 2. The CDR3 sequence is 14 residues long. Germline lookup yields CDR1 SGHTA and CDR2 FQGTGA.

V is TRBV19 and J is TRBJ1-2; 7 nucleotides align to TRBD1. The V gene end was trimmed by 6 bases and the J gene end by 0 bases; junction bases not matched to a gene: 7. This CDR3 has 15 residues. The germline gives CDR1 LNHDA, CDR2 SQIVND (reference sequence). CDR3 DNA: TGTGCCAGTAGCCGCGGACAGGCCTCTAACTATGGCTACACCTTC. As protein: CASSRGQASNYGYTF.

V gene TRBV13 combines with J gene TRBJ1-1, with 10 bases identical to TRBD1. V gave up 5 bases and J gave up 1 base; unmatched junction bases: 7. In germline, CDR1 is PRHDT, CDR2 FYEKMQ (reference sequence). This CDR3 spans 16 amino acids. As DNA, the CDR3 is TGTGCCAGCAGCCCTGGGACAGGGGTGGGGAACACTGAAGCTTTCTTT. It yields the protein CASSPGTGVGNTEAFF.

The chain has TRBV5-4 and TRBJ2-7; 8 bases match TRBD1. CDR1 and CDR2 from the germline V gene are SGHNT and YYREEE (reference sequence). CDR3 size: 14 residues. The J segment lost 9 bases and the V segment lost 3 bases, leaving 11 bases of the junction unmatched. Here the CDR3 DNA reads TGTGCCAGCAGCTCCCCGGACAGGGTAGGAAGGCAGTACTTC. The encoded protein is CASSSPDRVGRQYF.